Included here is one TCR beta chain sequence, with context. It lacks a known antigen. No qualities accompany the bases; no much larger clone lies one base away. TCRbeta CDR3 regions were amplified from genomic DNA using the immunoSEQ Assay, a bias-controlled multiplex PCR. Turning to the authors' computational methods: The number of nucleated cells in each sample was estimated by amplification of reference gene primers within the assay. To quantify the absolute abundance of each unique TCRbeta CDR3 rearrangement, sequence reads were collapsed and filtered. For each sample, productive Simpson clonality was calculated as the square root of Simpson's diversity index over productive rearrangements. This is the immuneACCESS table as TCRdb keeps it, with only in-frame sequences that have V and J called. A part of the clones is gone; compared with another copy, unresolved V genes explain less than half, and the rest is unexplained. Clone size and V and J calls were adopted from that table, with D and trimming inferred from the DNA. For this sample there are some 250,000 clones; about nine tenths appear just once. The biggest ten clones account for about 2% of the sample.

The CDR3, from cysteine to phenylalanine, totals 14 residues. This entry keeps only the CDR3 DNA: 42 bases, framed from base 1. In the germline V gene (reference sequence), CDR1 corresponds to LNHDA and CDR2 to SQIVND. V is pared back by 3 bases and J by 3 bases, with 9 bases lying between the germline termini. These data come from a study of blood T cell repertoires in COVID-19 (dated by TCRdb to about 2020). Notes on the research overall: Samples covering the acute and convalescent phases of COVID-19 were provided by collaborators in the United States, Italy and Spain. The repertoires were released in a freely available public database intended as a resource for research on the immune response to SARS-CoV-2. HLA class I and class II types, where available, came from metadata supplied by the sample provider rather than from assay-based typing. Samples came from the ongoing ImmuneRACE study (first 160 participants) plus 1,254 subjects from 6 global collaborators. Deeply sampled blood TCRbeta repertoires from subjects exposed to, actively infected with, or recovered from COVID-19 were included in the dataset. The material from the prospective study consisted of cDNA or gDNA derived from T cells, B-cell-depleted T cells, or PBMCs. Sample metadata almost always included a de-identified subject ID, COVID-19 status, age in years and sex.

Overall study outcomes, separate from this receptor: The quantity of clinical and demographic metadata differed by source and by participant and was supplied without curation.

A second Seattle source provided samples from volunteer blood donors who had recovered from COVID-19. Whole blood was collected in K2EDTA tubes by collaborating institutions according to the institutions' own protocols. For TCRbeta analysis, collaborators shipped samples in one of three forms: frozen whole blood, isolated PBMCs, or DNA extracted from either of those sample types. Sample: peripheral blood. This clonotype was obtained from a man aged 30 to 45 who had recovered from COVID-19. Recombination connected TRBV19 to TRBJ1-5; too little of a D gene remains to name it. The CDR3 protein: CASSIWQDNQPQHF. The sequenced DNA is TGTGCCAGTAGTATTTGGCAGGACAATCAGCCCCAGCATTTT.